This entry is about one TCR beta chain. The antigen is undetermined. Different DNA sequences within this sample yield the same CDR3. Profiling relied on immunoSEQ multiplex PCR, and the TCRdb table lists in-frame clones only, not all of them. The data show approximately 64,000 clones, 87% seen once. The CDR3 is 12 residues long. CDR1 SNHLY and CDR2 FYNNEI come from the germline V gene. Deletions cut 6 bases from V and 4 bases from J, with 7 bases between. This record belongs to a study of OX40 agonist ivuxolimab in advanced cancers. Overall study: Prior checkpoint blockade (anti-PD-1, anti-PD-L1 or anti-CTLA-4) was permitted; 40% had it. Findings and limits, study-wide: Expanded clones were, on average, more numerous among CD8+ T cells than CD4+. Several nonresponders also turned out to have low normalized T-cell clonal expansion. Clonal expansion was among the lowest in partial responders at 0.1-3.0 mg/kg, especially CD8+.

The TCR comes from an adult with an advanced solid tumor such as melanoma, head and neck, liver or kidney cancer. This rearrangement joins TRBV2 to TRBJ1-5; D uncertain. The input for sequencing was CD4+ or CD8+ T cells sorted from blood, taken in a trial of the OX40 agonist ivuxolimab. The CDR3 bases are TGTGCCAGCAGCGACGGGAATCAGCCCCAGCATTTT. This codes for CASSDGNQPQHF.